The 18 T cell receptor beta chains given below trace back to one sample, sequenced in a study of cytomegalovirus exposure and HLA in healthy donors. In the PCR, 60 Vbeta and 13 Jbeta primers were used. Measured with immunoSEQ multiplex PCR; TCRdb has only the in-frame clones, and not every one. The repertoire holds about 130,000 clones, with less than 85% as singletons. The material sequenced was PBMCs. These TCRs come from a male donor in good health and CMV-seronegative.

This clone was counted a single time. The rearrangement uses TRBV12-5 and TRBJ1-4; possibly TRBD1 for D (5 bases). The V end was cut by 7 bases, the J end by 7 bases, with 13 bases between. CDR1 is LGHNT, CDR2 FRNRAP, per germline. The CDR3 loop spans 13 amino acids. The CDR3 DNA follows: TGTGCTAGTGCCAGTTCCAGGGTTGAAAAACTGTTTTTT. This translates into CASASSRVEKLFF.

Comment on this clone: The sample has other DNA sequences that encode this CDR3 too. The rearrangement links TRBV7-9 to TRBJ2-3; 8 bases match TRBD1. Germline V lookup: CDR1 SEHNR, CDR2 FQNEAQ (reference sequence). The CDR3 sequence is 17 residues long. With V trimmed by 6 bases and J by 1 base, 12 bases remained unmatched. CDR3 DNA: TGTGCCAGCAGATCAAGCCGGGAGACAGGGGGCACAGATACGCAGTATTTT. Residues: CASRSSRETGGTDTQYF.

The gene calls are TRBV5-1 and TRBJ1-5, with TRBD1 identical over 7 bases. Per germline, CDR1 SGHRS and CDR2 YFSETQ. V lost 0 bases and J lost 5; bases outside the gene matches: 5. This CDR3 region has 15 residues. CDR3 region: CASSLAGTVDQPQHF. CDR3 sequence (DNA): TGCGCCAGCAGCTTGGCCGGGACAGTTGATCAGCCCCAGCATTTT.

This clone has just a few counts. The chain is built from TRBV2 and TRBJ2-7; 11 bases are a match to TRBD1. The germline V gene encodes CDR1 SNHLY and CDR2 FYNNEI. CDR3 length: 18 residues. Unmatched junction bases numbered 19, after V lost 6 bases and J lost 6 bases. This CDR3 reads CASRTATDRGRGSGEQYF. The CDR3, as DNA: TGTGCCAGCAGGACAGCTACGGACAGGGGGCGCGGAAGTGGCGAGCAGTACTTC.

The chain joins TRBV7-8 to TRBJ1-1; no clear D gene. The ends were cut back, 1 base at V and 7 bases at J, with 4 bases in the middle. Looked up from germline, CDR1 is SGHVS and CDR2 is FQNEAQ. This CDR3 comprises 11 residues. The DNA for the CDR3 is TGTGCCAGCAGCTTAGGTTATGAAGCTTTCTTT. Protein sequence: CASSLGYEAFF.

V and J are TRBV6-1 and TRBJ1-2, with TRBD1 identical over 7 bases. Trimming took 5 bases from V and 10 from J; bases not matched to a gene: 10. Germline V lookup: CDR1 MNHNS, CDR2 SASEGT. The CDR3 sequence is 13 residues long. CDR3 DNA: TGTGCCAGCAGTTCCAAGGGGGCGTCAGACTACACCTTC. It specifies CASSSKGASDYTF.

This chain joins TRBV7-6 and TRBJ2-3; tentatively, D is TRBD2 (6 bases). CDR1 and CDR2 (germline): SGHVS, FNYEAQ. V lost 0 bases and J lost 8, with 9 bases in between. The CDR3 runs to 13 residues. In nucleotides, the CDR3 is TGTGCCAGCAGCTTAGCGCGGGAAGCTACGCAGTATTTT. Amino acid sequence: CASSLAREATQYF.

The chain couples TRBV7-9 to TRBJ2-5; the match to TRBD1 covers 8 bases. Per germline, CDR1 SEHNR and CDR2 FQNEAQ (reference sequence). Losses at the gene ends were 5 bases for V and 5 bases for J; bases not matched to a gene: 4. The CDR3 consists of 13 residues. The CDR3 DNA is TGTGCCAGCAGCAACAGGGGGTTGGAGACCCAGTACTTC. Its protein is CASSNRGLETQYF.

The genes are TRBV28 and TRBJ1-2, with 11 positions matching TRBD1. V gave up 7 bases and J gave up 2 bases; unmatched junction bases: 12. This CDR3 comprises 17 residues. Germline loops: CDR1 MDHEN, CDR2 SYDVKM. CDR3 in amino acids: CASTQRGQGATNYGYTF. CDR3 nucleotide sequence: TGTGCCAGCACTCAGCGTGGACAGGGGGCGACCAACTATGGCTACACCTTC.

The chain uses TRBV27 and TRBJ1-1; D not certain. The CDR3 is 13 amino acids. The V gene's germline CDR1 is MNHEY and CDR2 SMNVEV (reference sequence). The V end was cut by 6 bases, the J end by 3 bases, with 11 bases between. Here the CDR3 reads CASSRSGYTEAFF. CDR3 DNA: TGTGCCAGCAGCCGGAGTGGGTACACTGAAGCTTTCTTT.

In this sample, this clone turned up once. The genes are TRBV6-1 and TRBJ1-5; no definite D call. Looked up from germline, CDR1 is MNHNS and CDR2 is SASEGT. Trimming shortened V by 3 bases and J by 7 bases, and 7 bases separated the two germline ends. The CDR3 sequence is 12 residues long. CDR3: CASSDPGQPQHF. For the CDR3, the DNA is TGTGCCAGCAGTGACCCAGGACAGCCCCAGCATTTT.

The chain is built from TRBV18 and TRBJ2-2; 9 bases agree with TRBD2. CDR3 size: 18 residues. The germline V gene has CDR1 KGHSH and CDR2 LQKENI. V lost 5 bases and J lost 3; bases outside the gene matches: 13. CDR3 loop: CASSVGTSRALDTGELFF. In DNA, the CDR3 is TGTGCCAGCTCAGTCGGGACTAGCCGAGCCCTAGACACCGGGGAGCTGTTTTTT.

This chain links TRBV4-2 with TRBJ2-3, with 9 bases aligning to TRBD2. Germline V gives CDR1 LGHNA, CDR2 YNFKEQ. The V segment lost 4 bases and the J segment 4 bases; nucleotides outside the gene matches: 18. CDR3 length equals 19 residues. CDR3 amino acids: CASSPDGAGGGGAADTQYF. DNA of the CDR3: TGTGCCAGCAGCCCTGACGGGGCGGGGGGCGGGGGGGCCGCAGATACGCAGTATTTT.

The chain is built from TRBV7-6 and TRBJ1-1; possibly TRBD1 for D (5 bases). Trimming pared 5 bases from V and 8 bases from J, leaving 9 bases between. This CDR3 contains 11 residues. In germline, CDR1 is SGHVS, CDR2 FNYEAQ. The DNA of the CDR3 is TGTGCCAGCAGCAATAGACAGGAAGCTTTCTTT. This encodes CASSNRQEAFF.

The V gene is TRBV5-6, the J gene TRBJ2-2; 11 bases align to TRBD2. CDR3 length: 17 amino acids. Germline CDR1 and CDR2: SGHDT and YYEEEE. V was pared by 4 bases and J by 1 base, with 6 bases of the junction left unmatched. The CDR3 reads CASSLELAGGNTGELFF. The CDR3 bases are TGTGCCAGCAGCCTTGAGCTAGCGGGAGGGAACACCGGGGAGCTGTTTTTT.

The rearrangement links TRBV5-4 to TRBJ2-5, with a possible D match to TRBD2 (6 bases). From germline, CDR1 is SGHNT and CDR2 YYREEE (reference sequence). The CDR3 runs 14 residues. Trimming pared 2 bases from V and 5 bases from J, leaving 13 bases between. The CDR3 DNA reads as TGTGCCAGCAGCTTAGTCACCGCGGGGGAGACCCAGTACTTC. Protein sequence: CASSLVTAGETQYF.

This chain joins TRBV9 and TRBJ2-2; D is perhaps TRBD1 (5 bases). Deletions cut 0 bases from V and 2 bases from J, with 11 bases between. Looked up from germline, CDR1 is SGDLS and CDR2 is YYNGEE. The CDR3 is made up of 16 amino acids. Here the CDR3 reads CASSVGGRANTGELFF. The CDR3 bases are TGTGCCAGCAGCGTAGGGGGCAGGGCTAACACCGGGGAGCTGTTTTTT.

The rearrangement joins TRBV9 to TRBJ2-1, with 7 nucleotides matching TRBD2. With 3 bases clipped from V and 0 bases from J, the junction kept 3 bases outside the gene matches. This CDR3 spans 15 amino acids. Germline V gene data show CDR1 as SGDLS and CDR2 as YYNGEE. CDR3 region: CASSAGGTSYNEQFF. As DNA, the CDR3 is TGTGCCAGCAGCGCCGGGGGGACCTCCTACAATGAGCAGTTCTTC.